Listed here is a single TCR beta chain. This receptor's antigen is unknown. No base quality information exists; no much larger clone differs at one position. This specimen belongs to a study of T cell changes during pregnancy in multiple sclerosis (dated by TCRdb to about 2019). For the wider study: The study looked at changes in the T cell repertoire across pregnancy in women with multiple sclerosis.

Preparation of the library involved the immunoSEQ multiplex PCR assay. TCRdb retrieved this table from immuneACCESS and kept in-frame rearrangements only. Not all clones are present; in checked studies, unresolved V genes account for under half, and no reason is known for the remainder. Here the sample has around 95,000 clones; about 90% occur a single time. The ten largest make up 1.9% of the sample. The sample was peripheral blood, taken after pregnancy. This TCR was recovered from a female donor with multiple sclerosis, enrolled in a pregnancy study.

The base sequence is TGTGCCAGCAGCCTCGGGACAGATGAAAAACTGTTTTTT. The resulting protein is CASSLGTDEKLFF. The receptor chain draws on TRBV11-2 and TRBJ1-4, with 7 middle bases fitting TRBD1. For CDR1 and CDR2, the germline V gene lists SGHAT and FQNNGV. Trimming accounts for 5 bases at V and 6 bases at J, while the number of junction bases matched to no gene is 3. The CDR3, cysteine through phenylalanine, is 13 amino acids long. This entry keeps only the CDR3 DNA: 39 bases, framed from base 1.